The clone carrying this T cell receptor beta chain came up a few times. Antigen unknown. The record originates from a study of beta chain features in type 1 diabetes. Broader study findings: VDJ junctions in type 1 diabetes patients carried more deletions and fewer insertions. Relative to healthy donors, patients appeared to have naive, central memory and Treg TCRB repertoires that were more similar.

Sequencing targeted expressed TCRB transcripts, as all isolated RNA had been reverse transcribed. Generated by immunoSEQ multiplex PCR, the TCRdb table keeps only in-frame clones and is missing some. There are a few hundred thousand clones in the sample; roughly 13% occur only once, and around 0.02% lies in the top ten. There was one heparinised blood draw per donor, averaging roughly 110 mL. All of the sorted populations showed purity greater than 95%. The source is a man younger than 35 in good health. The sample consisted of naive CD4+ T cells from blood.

The CDR3 bases are TGTGCCAGCAGTGAAAGGAGGGGCGATGGCTACACCTTC. Translation gives CASSERRGDGYTF. The chain has TRBV6-1 and TRBJ1-2; possible D gene TRBD1, 5 bases. Between the trimmed V and J ends, which lost 2 bases and 6 bases, there was a span of 10 bases. Per germline, CDR1 MNHNS and CDR2 SASEGT. There are 13 residues in the CDR3.